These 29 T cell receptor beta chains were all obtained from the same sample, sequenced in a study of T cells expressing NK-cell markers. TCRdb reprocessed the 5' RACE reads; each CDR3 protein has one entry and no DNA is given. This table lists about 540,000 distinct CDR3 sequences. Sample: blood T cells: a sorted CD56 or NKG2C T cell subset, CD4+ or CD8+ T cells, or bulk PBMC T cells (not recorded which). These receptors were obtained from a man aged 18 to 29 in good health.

The CDR3: CSAGLAGGPETQYF. This chain joins TRBV29-1 and TRBJ2-5; no DNA is available, so the TRBD2 call from TCRdb remains unchecked. This CDR3 contains 14 residues. Looked up from germline, CDR1 is SQVTM and CDR2 is ANQGSEA.

The CDR3 reads CASSTPWTGAEQYF. The chain couples TRBV7-9 to TRBJ2-7; there is no DNA to check the TCRdb D call of TRBD1. The length of the CDR3 is 14 residues. Per germline, CDR1 SEHNR and CDR2 FQNEAQ (reference sequence). Drawing the rest from reference TRBV7-9 and TRBJ2-7, the complete variable domain is DTGVSQNPRHKITKRGQNVTFRCDPISEHNRLYWYRQTLGQGPEFLTYFQNEAQLEKSRLLSDRFSAERPKGSFSTLEIQRTEQGDSAMYLCASSTPWTGAEQYFGPGTRLTVT.

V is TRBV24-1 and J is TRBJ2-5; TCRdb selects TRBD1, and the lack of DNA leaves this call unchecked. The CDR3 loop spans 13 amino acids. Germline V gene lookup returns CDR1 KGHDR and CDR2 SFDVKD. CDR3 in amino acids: CATRPPGGETQYF.

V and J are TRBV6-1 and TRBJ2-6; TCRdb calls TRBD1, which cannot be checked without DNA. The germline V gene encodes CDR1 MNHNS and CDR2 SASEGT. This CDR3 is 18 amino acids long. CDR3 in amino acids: CASSPLGTLSSGANVLTF.

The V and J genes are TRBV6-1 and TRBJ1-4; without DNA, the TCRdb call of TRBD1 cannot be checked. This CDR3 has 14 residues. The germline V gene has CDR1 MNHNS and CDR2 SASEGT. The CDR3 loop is CASRSETGDEKLFF.

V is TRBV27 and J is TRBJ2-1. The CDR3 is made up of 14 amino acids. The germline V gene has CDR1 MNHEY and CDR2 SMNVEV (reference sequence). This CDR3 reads CASSTTRSYNEQFF.

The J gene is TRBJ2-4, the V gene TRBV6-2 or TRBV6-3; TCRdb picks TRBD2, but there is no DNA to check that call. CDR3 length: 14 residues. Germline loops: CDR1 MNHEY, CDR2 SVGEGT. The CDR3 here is CASIGGPRVSDLYF.

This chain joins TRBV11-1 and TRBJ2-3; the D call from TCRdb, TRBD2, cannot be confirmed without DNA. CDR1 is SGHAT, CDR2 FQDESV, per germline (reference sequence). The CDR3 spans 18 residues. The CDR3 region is CASSSGTSGSWSTDTQYF. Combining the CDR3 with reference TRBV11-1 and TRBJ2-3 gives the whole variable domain EAEVAQSPRYKITEKSQAVAFWCDPISGHATLYWYRQILGQGPELLVQFQDESVVDDSQLPKDRFSAERLKGVDSTLKIQPAELGDSAMYLCASSSGTSGSWSTDTQYFGPGTRLTVL.

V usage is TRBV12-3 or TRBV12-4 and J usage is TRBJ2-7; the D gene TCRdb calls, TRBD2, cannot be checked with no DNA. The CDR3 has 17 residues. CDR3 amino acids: CASSLGTSGRLVGEQYF.

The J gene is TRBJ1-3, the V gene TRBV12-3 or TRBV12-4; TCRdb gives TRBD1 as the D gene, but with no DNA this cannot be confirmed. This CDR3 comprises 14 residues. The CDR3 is CASSLNRDGNTIYF.

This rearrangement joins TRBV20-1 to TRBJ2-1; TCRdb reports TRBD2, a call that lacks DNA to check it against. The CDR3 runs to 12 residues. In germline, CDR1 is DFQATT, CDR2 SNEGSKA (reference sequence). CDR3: CSAMYRGRGQFF.

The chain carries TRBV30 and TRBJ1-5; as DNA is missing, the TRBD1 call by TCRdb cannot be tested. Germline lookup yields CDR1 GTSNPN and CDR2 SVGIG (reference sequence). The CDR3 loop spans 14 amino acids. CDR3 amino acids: CAWSGGGPNQPQHF.

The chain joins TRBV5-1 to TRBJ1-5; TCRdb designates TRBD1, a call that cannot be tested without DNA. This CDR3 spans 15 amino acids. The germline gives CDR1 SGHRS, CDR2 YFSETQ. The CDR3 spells CASSPDTGGSQPQHF.

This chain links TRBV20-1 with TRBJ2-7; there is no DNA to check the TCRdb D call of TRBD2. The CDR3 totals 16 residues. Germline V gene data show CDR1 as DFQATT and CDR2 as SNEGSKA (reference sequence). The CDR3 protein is CSARAPASGSLNEQYF.

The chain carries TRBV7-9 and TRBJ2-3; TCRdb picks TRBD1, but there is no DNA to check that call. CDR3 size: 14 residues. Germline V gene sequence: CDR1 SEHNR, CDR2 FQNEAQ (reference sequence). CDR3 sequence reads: CASRPGTGRDTQYF.

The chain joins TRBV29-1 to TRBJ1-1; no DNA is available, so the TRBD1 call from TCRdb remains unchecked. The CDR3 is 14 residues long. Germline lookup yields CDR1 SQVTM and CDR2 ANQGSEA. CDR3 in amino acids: CSVVRQGGNTEAFF.

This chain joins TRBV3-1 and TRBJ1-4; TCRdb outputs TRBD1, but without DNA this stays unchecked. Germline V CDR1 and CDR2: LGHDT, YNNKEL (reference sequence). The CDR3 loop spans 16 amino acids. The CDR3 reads CASSQPPGQGNEKLFF.

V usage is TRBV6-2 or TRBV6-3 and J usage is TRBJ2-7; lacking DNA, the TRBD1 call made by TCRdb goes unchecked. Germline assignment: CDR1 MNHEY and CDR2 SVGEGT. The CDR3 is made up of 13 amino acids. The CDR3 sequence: CASSPGQGDEQYF.

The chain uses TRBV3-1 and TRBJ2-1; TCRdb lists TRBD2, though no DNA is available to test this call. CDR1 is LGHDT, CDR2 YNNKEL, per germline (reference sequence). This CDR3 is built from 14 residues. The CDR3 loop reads CASSPAGESIEQFF.

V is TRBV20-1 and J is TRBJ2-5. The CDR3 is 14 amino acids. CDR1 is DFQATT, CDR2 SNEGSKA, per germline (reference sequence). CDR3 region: CSATRRGGDETQYF.

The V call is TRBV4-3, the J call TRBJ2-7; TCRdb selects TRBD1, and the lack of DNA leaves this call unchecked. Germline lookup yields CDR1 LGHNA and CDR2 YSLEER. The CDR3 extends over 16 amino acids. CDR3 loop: CASSQDLSRGGDEQYF.

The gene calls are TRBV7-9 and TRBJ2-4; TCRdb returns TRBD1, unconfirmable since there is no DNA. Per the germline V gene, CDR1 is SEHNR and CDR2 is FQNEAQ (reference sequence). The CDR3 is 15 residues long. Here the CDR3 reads CASSLVGRDENIQYF.

This chain's CDR3 is CASSFQPAGLDTQYF. The genes are TRBV12-3 or TRBV12-4 and TRBJ2-3; TCRdb's D gene call, TRBD2, goes unchecked for lack of DNA. This CDR3 region has 15 residues.

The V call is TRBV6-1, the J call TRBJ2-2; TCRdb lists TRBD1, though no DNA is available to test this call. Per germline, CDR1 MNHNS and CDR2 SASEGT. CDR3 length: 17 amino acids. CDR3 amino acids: CAARKGAGQVNTGELFF.

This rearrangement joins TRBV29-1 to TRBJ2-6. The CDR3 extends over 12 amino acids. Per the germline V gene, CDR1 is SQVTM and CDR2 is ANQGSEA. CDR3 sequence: CSVQAGANVLTF. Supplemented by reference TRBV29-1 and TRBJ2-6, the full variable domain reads SAVISQKPSRDICQRGTSLTIQCQVDSQVTMMFWYRQQPGQSLTLIATANQGSEATYESGFVIDKFPISRPNLTFSTLTVSNMSPEDSSIYLCSVQAGANVLTFGAGSRLTVL.

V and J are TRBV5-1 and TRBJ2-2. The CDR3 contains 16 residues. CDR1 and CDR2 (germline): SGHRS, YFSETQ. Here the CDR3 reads CASSLEPTESTGELFF. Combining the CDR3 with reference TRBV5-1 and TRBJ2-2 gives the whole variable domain KAGVTQTPRYLIKTRGQQVTLSCSPISGHRSVSWYQQTPGQGLQFLFEYFSETQRNKGNFPGRFSGRQFSNSRSEMNVSTLELGDSALYLCASSLEPTESTGELFFGEGSRLTVL.

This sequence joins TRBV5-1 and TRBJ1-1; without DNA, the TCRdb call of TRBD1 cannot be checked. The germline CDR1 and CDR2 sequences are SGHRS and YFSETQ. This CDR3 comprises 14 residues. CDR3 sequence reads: CASSLDPRDSEAFF.

The CDR3 loop is CASSPLGRSKTSYNEQFF. The chain links TRBV7-7 to TRBJ2-1; TCRdb selects TRBD1, and the lack of DNA leaves this call unchecked. CDR3 length: 18 amino acids. Germline assignment: CDR1 SSHAT and CDR2 FNYEAQ (reference sequence).

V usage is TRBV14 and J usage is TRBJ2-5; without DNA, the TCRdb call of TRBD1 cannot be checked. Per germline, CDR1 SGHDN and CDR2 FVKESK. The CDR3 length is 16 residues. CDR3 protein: CASSSGTGGLQETQYF.